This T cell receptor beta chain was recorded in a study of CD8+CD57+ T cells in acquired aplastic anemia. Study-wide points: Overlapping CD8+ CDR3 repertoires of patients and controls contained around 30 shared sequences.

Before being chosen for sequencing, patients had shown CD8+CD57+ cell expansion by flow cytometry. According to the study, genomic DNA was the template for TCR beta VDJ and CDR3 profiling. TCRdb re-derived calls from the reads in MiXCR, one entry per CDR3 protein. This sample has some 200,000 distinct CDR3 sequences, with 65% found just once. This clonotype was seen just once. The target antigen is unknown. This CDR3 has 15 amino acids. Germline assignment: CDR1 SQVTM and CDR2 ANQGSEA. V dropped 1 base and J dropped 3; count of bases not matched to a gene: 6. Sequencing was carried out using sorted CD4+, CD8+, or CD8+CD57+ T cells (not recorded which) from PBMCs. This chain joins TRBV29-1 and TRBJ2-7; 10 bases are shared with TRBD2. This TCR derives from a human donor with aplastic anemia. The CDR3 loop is CSVEGTSGGVYEQYF. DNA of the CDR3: TGCAGCGTTGAAGGGACTAGCGGTGGAGTCTACGAGCAGTACTTC.